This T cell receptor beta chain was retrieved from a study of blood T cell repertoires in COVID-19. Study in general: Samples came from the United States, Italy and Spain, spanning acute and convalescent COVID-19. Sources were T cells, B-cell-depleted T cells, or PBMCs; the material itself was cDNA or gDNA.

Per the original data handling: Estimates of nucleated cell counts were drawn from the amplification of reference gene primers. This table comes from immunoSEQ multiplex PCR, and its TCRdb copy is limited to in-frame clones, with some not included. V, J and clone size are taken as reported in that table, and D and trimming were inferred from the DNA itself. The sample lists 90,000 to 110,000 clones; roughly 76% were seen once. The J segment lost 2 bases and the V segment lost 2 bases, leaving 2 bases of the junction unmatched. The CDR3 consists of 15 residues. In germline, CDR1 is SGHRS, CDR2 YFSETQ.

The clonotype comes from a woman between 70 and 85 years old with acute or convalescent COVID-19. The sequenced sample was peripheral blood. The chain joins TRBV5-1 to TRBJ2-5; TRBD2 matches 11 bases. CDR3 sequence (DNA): TGCGCCAGCAGCTTACTAGCGGGGGAACAAGAGACCCAGTACTTC. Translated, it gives CASSLLAGEQETQYF.